This TCR beta chain was found in a study of regulatory dendritic cells for organ transplantation. Allogeneic regulatory or mature dendritic cells were co-cultured for less than six days with CFSE-labeled sorted T cells at 1:10. Assay used: immunoSEQ multiplex PCR; TCRdb lists only in-frame clones, some missing. This table holds about 5,400 clones, approximately 75% found once. Study findings and constraints: Between individuals, the alloreactive memory CD8+ T cell pool differed considerably. Memory CD8+ T cells were the most oligoclonal; naive cells were highly diverse. Regulatory dendritic cells appeared to expand memory CD8+ clones less than mature ones.

Concerning this clone itself: Its antigen is not identified.

Between the trimmed V and J ends, which lost 5 bases and 2 bases, there was a span of 9 bases. Per germline, CDR1 SQVTM and CDR2 ANQGSEA. The CDR3 contains 12 residues. The sequence was obtained from a human donor in good health. The sample was memory CD8+ T cells from blood cultured with regulatory dendritic cells. The subset is: CD45RO+ memory T cells. The chain carries TRBV29-1 and TRBJ1-2, with D perhaps matching TRBD1 (5 bases). CDR3 sequence (DNA): TGCAGCGTTAACGCAGGGAACTATGGCTACACCTTC. Protein: CSVNAGNYGYTF.